Listed below are T cell receptor beta chains from one sample, sequenced in a study of human T cells and chemical hapten exposure. In TCRdb, the RACE reads were re-called with MiXCR into one record per CDR3 protein. The sample has 270,000 or so distinct CDR3 sequences, around 7% seen once; the top ten hold about 1.1%. The sequenced sample was whole blood, obtained in connection with sensitization to the hapten diphenylcyclopropenone (DPC). The receptors were gathered from a young man with alopecia areata. Some clones in this sample may be carry-over from other donors' samples. The CDR3 runs from the conserved cysteine through the conserved F or W. Each record gives: D gene, V gene, clone size, J gene, CDR3 protein, CDR3 DNA. The D gene is left open where the match is weak. Not every row has a clone size; where given, it reads once, few, many or a size class.

>.|TRBV7-9|.|TRBJ1-5
CASSLAPDGQPQHF
TGTGCCAGCAGCTTAGCTCCGGACGGACAGCCCCAGCATTTT
>TRBD1|TRBV7-8|few|TRBJ2-1
CASSLTIDRGGIYNEQFF
TGTGCCAGCAGCCTCACAATCGACAGGGGTGGGATTTACAATGAGCAGTTCTTC
>.|TRBV7-9|.|TRBJ2-3
CASSIHGSSTDTQYF
TGTGCCAGCAGCATCCACGGGTCTAGCACAGATACGCAGTATTTT
>.|TRBV2|few|TRBJ2-3
CASSGGIVSTDTQYF
TGTGCCAGCAGTGGGGGAATAGTGAGCACAGATACGCAGTATTTT
>.|TRBV6-5|.|TRBJ1-1
CASSQAGPMNTEAFF
TGTGCCAGCAGTCAAGCTGGACCTATGAACACTGAAGCTTTCTTT
>TRBD1|TRBV19|.|TRBJ1-5
CASSIDGAGGASQPQHF
TGTGCCAGTAGTATAGATGGGGCAGGGGGCGCATCTCAGCCCCAGCATTTT
>TRBD1|TRBV29-1|many|TRBJ1-2
CSVEWTGPYGYTF
TGCAGCGTTGAGTGGACAGGCCCCTATGGCTACACCTTC
>.|TRBV10-3|.|TRBJ2-3
CAISGVLGQGTDTQYF
TGTGCCATCAGCGGAGTCCTGGGCCAGGGTACAGATACGCAGTATTTT
>.|TRBV11-3|.|TRBJ2-1
CASSRTNLDEQFF
TGTGCCAGCAGCCGAACTAACCTGGATGAGCAGTTCTTC
>TRBD1|TRBV20-1|.|TRBJ1-6
CSAEDRGRDSPLHF
TGCAGTGCCGAGGACAGGGGGCGAGACTCACCCCTCCACTTT
>.|TRBV12-5|few|TRBJ1-1
CASALGGNTEAFF
TGTGCTAGTGCCCTAGGGGGGAACACTGAAGCTTTCTTT